A selection of T cell receptor beta chains follows, all from one sample in a study of metastatic and nonmetastatic thyroid tumors. TCRdb re-clonotyped the PCR reads through MiXCR. Of about 20,000 clones listed, around a sixth are singletons. The sequenced sample consisted of blood. These receptor sequences come from a female donor with papillary thyroid cancer or a benign thyroid nodule (not recorded which). Some clones in this sample may be carry-over from other donors' samples. The CDR3 runs from the conserved cysteine through the conserved F or W. Each record gives: J gene, V gene, D gene, clone size, CDR3 protein, CDR3 DNA. A D gene is named only where the DNA matches it firmly. Clone size is shown for a subset of rows, as once, few, many or a class of expanded clone.

>TRBJ2-1|TRBV11-2|NA|NA
CASSHANEQFF
TGTGCCAGCAGCCATGCCAATGAGCAGTTCTTC
>TRBJ1-2|TRBV18|TRBD1|many
CASSPPRDRGHYGYTF
TGTGCCAGCTCACCTCCCCGGGACAGGGGACACTATGGCTACACCTTC
>TRBJ1-5|TRBV20-1|NA|many
CSATDRPFQPQHF
TGCAGTGCTACGGACCGGCCCTTTCAGCCCCAGCATTTT
>TRBJ2-5|TRBV6-1|NA|many
CASRVRSQETQYF
TGTGCCAGCAGGGTCAGGAGTCAAGAGACCCAGTACTTC
>TRBJ1-6|TRBV5-1|NA|many
CASSLGARGEPLHF
TGCGCCAGCAGCTTGGGGGCTAGGGGAGAGCCCCTCCACTTT
>TRBJ2-1|TRBV12-3/TRBV12-4|NA|few
CASSSPWGSLWDEQFF
TGTGCCAGCAGTTCTCCCTGGGGGTCGCTTTGGGATGAGCAGTTCTTC
>TRBJ2-1|TRBV5-4|NA|many
CASSGRNNEQFF
TGTGCCAGCAGCGGTAGGAACAATGAGCAGTTCTTC
>TRBJ2-3|TRBV7-2|NA|many
CASSLQTTDTQYF
TGTGCCAGCAGCTTACAGACTACAGATACGCAGTATTTT
>TRBJ1-1|TRBV2|NA|many
CASIQTGGGTEAFF
TGTGCCAGCATTCAAACCGGGGGGGGCACTGAAGCTTTCTTT
>TRBJ1-1|TRBV4-3|NA|few
CASSQDDDGEAFF
TGCGCCAGCAGTCAAGATGACGACGGAGAAGCCTTCTTT
>TRBJ2-2|TRBV28|TRBD2|many
CASSSSGLATGELFF
TGTGCCAGCAGCTCTTCCGGACTAGCCACCGGGGAGCTGTTTTTT
>TRBJ2-7|TRBV4-1|NA|medium-sized
CASSQVRFSPEQYF
TGCGCCAGCAGCCAAGTCAGGTTTTCGCCCGAGCAGTACTTC
>TRBJ2-7|TRBV2|TRBD1|few
CASINRGSYEQYF
TGTGCCAGCATAAACAGGGGCTCCTACGAGCAGTACTTC
>TRBJ2-7|TRBV6-2/TRBV6-3|TRBD1|many
CASQPGGSVYEQYF
TGTGCCAGCCAACCAGGGGGTAGTGTCTACGAGCAGTACTTC
>TRBJ2-7|TRBV3-1|TRBD1|many
CASSPDRGSDEQYF
TGTGCCAGCAGCCCGGACAGGGGAAGCGACGAGCAGTACTTC
>TRBJ2-1|TRBV4-2|TRBD1|many
CASSQDGQGPLVSYNEQFF
TGTGCCAGCAGCCAAGATGGACAGGGGCCCCTTGTCTCCTACAATGAGCAGTTCTTC
>TRBJ1-1|TRBV9|TRBD1|NA
CASSAPTTGTNIEAFF
TGTGCCAGCAGCGCCCCAACGACAGGGACGAACATTGAAGCCTTCTTT
>TRBJ2-1|TRBV27|TRBD2|many
CASSTPRTSGNEQFF
TGTGCCAGCAGTACCCCCCGGACTAGCGGGAATGAGCAGTTCTTC
>TRBJ2-3|TRBV7-2|NA|many
CASSAHVGSTDTQYF
TGTGCCAGCAGCGCGCACGTAGGATCCACAGATACGCAGTATTTT
>TRBJ2-1|TRBV7-9|TRBD2|many
CASSSREGGEQFF
TGTGCCAGCAGCTCCCGGGAGGGGGGTGAGCAGTTCTTC
>TRBJ2-7|TRBV20-1|TRBD2|NA
CSARDLSAGILSYEQYF
TGCAGTGCTAGAGATCTCTCAGCGGGAATACTATCCTACGAGCAGTACTTC
>TRBJ2-5|TRBV25-1|NA|NA
CASSESGTFPQGTQCF
TGTGCCAGCAGTGAATCAGGGACCTTCCCTCAAGGGACCCAGTGCTTC
>TRBJ2-1|TRBV11-3|TRBD2|many
CASSLGAAGGSEQFF
TGTGCCAGCAGCTTAGGGGCAGCGGGAGGGAGTGAGCAGTTCTTC
>TRBJ1-2|TRBV6-1|NA|NA
CVSSCAGLDYGYTF
TGTGTCAGCAGTTGCGCAGGATTGGACTATGGCTACACCTTC
>TRBJ2-1|TRBV13|TRBD1|many
CASSRNRGTGHNEQFF
TGTGCCAGCAGCCGGAACAGGGGCACGGGGCACAATGAGCAGTTCTTC
>TRBJ1-6|TRBV18|TRBD1|NA
CASSPPNQGGIGDSPLHF
TGTGCCAGCTCCCCTCCGAACCAGGGGGGGATTGGCGATTCACCCCTCCACTTT
>TRBJ2-5|TRBV28|NA|many
CASSFAGQRETQYF
TGTGCCAGCAGTTTCGCCGGCCAACGGGAGACCCAGTACTTC
>TRBJ2-7|TRBV7-2|NA|NA
CASSLGLIGQAAYEQYF
TGTGCCAGCAGCTTAGGGCTCATAGGGCAGGCGGCCTACGAGCAGTACTTC
>TRBJ2-7|TRBV28|NA|many
CASNSLGDYEQYF
TGTGCCAGCAACTCTCTCGGAGACTACGAGCAGTACTTC
>TRBJ2-7|TRBV6-1|NA|many
CASRSDYEQYF
TGTGCCAGCAGAAGTGACTACGAGCAGTACTTC
>TRBJ1-6|TRBV28|NA|many
CASSSQGRETSPLHF
TGTGCCAGCAGTTCCCAGGGCCGAGAAACTTCACCCCTCCACTTT
>TRBJ1-1|TRBV4-2|NA|many
CASSQQGGGPEAFF
TGTGCCAGCAGCCAACAAGGTGGAGGACCTGAAGCTTTCTTT
>TRBJ2-1|TRBV18|TRBD2|once
CASSPWTSGSVYNEQFF
TGTGCCAGCTCACCGTGGACTAGCGGGAGTGTATACAATGAGCAGTTCTTC
>TRBJ1-2|TRBV20-1|NA|NA
CSARVFEEGSGGYTF
TGCAGTGCTAGAGTTTTCGAGGAGGGATCGGGGGGCTACACCTTC
>TRBJ1-2|TRBV20-1|NA|many
CSAPDSNYGYTF
TGCAGTGCTCCGGACTCTAACTATGGCTACACCTTC
>TRBJ2-5|TRBV7-9|NA|few
CASSPGDTSVETQYF
TGTGCCAGCAGCCCCGGGGACACTAGCGTAGAGACCCAGTACTTC
>TRBJ1-4|TRBV7-2|TRBD1|few
CAGRRQGSNEKLFF
TGTGCCGGCAGGAGACAGGGGTCTAATGAAAAACTGTTTTTT
>TRBJ2-5|TRBV19|NA|many
CASSIFGGETQYF
TGTGCCAGTAGTATCTTTGGGGGAGAGACCCAGTACTTC
>TRBJ2-4|TRBV19|NA|many
CASSSPGVNIQYF
TGTGCCAGTAGTTCCCCAGGGGTAAACATTCAGTACTTC
>TRBJ2-2|TRBV19|TRBD2|many
CASSITSGSTGELFF
TGTGCCAGTAGTATCACTAGCGGGAGCACCGGGGAGCTGTTTTTT
>TRBJ1-2|TRBV10-3|NA|few
CAISEEAGAGYTF
TGTGCCATCAGTGAAGAGGCAGGGGCTGGCTACACCTTC
>TRBJ2-5|TRBV2|NA|many
CASSLTRSQETQYF
TGTGCCAGCAGCCTGACTAGATCGCAAGAGACCCAGTACTTC
>TRBJ2-6|TRBV27|NA|many
CASRRSSGANVLTF
TGTGCCAGCAGGCGGAGCTCTGGGGCCAACGTCCTGACTTTC
>TRBJ2-5|TRBV27|NA|many
CASSPRDRRAQYF
TGTGCCAGCAGTCCACGGGACCGCCGGGCCCAGTACTTC
>TRBJ1-1|TRBV28|TRBD1|many
CASSFPGTGGGTEAFF
TGTGCCAGCAGTTTCCCTGGGACAGGGGGCGGCACTGAAGCTTTCTTT
>TRBJ1-4|TRBV4-2|NA|many
CASSQSSATTNEKLFF
TGTGCCAGCAGCCAATCCTCAGCAACGACTAATGAAAAACTGTTTTTT
>TRBJ2-1|TRBV6-4|TRBD2|NA
CASSLLAGGLGEQFF
TGTGCCAGCAGTTTACTAGCGGGAGGATTGGGTGAGCAGTTCTTC
>TRBJ2-7|TRBV12-3/TRBV12-4|TRBD1|many
CASSFERQGPYEQYF
TGTGCCAGCAGTTTTGAAAGACAGGGCCCCTACGAGCAGTACTTC
>TRBJ1-2|TRBV9|NA|NA
CTSSSKGPGELNYGYTF
TGCACCAGCAGCTCCAAGGGACCCGGCGAGCTAAACTATGGCTACACCTTC
>TRBJ2-1|TRBV24-1|NA|many
CATRDSHEQFF
TGTGCCACCAGGGACTCCCATGAGCAGTTCTTC
>TRBJ2-3|TRBV5-1|NA|NA
CASSPTVEGEVTDTQYF
TGCGCCAGCAGCCCGACCGTCGAGGGGGAGGTCACAGATACGCAGTATTTT
>TRBJ2-7|TRBV4-2|NA|NA
CASSQDRDGIYEQYF
TGTGCCAGCAGCCAAGATCGGGATGGTATCTACGAGCAGTACTTC